A selection of T cell receptor beta chains follows, all from one sample in a study of shared clonotypes between healthy human individuals. Sequencing used immunoSEQ multiplex PCR; TCRdb keeps in-frame clones, though not all of them. This sample has around 580,000 clones, with roughly 98% found just once. Sample: naive CD8+ T cells sorted from blood. Every receptor here comes from a man in his thirties or forties in good health. The CDR3 runs from the conserved cysteine through the conserved F or W. D genes are given only for firm matches.

d_call	v_call	j_call	cdr3_nt	cdr3_aa
TRBD1	TRBV29-1	TRBJ2-2	TGCAGCCTCAAGGGCCAACAGGGGGCGGGCACCGGGGAGCTGTTTTTT	CSLKGQQGAGTGELFF
TRBD2	TRBV11-2	TRBJ2-1	TGTGCCAGCAGCTTAATGCCCGGGACTAGCGGGAGGGCCATGTATGAGCAGTTCTTC	CASSLMPGTSGRAMYEQFF
-	TRBV14	TRBJ2-1	TGTGCCAGCAGCCAAGTTACGACTAGGGGGATCGGCGATGAGCAGTTCTTC	CASSQVTTRGIGDEQFF
TRBD1	TRBV10-1	TRBJ2-1	TGCGCCAGCAGTGAGTCGAGAGGGGGCGCCCACAATGAGCAGTTCTTC	CASSESRGGAHNEQFF
-	TRBV7-2	TRBJ1-4	TGTGCCAGCAGCTTAGCCAGGCGTAATGAAAAACTGTTTTTT	CASSLARRNEKLFF
-	TRBV11-2	TRBJ2-2	TGTGCCAGCAGCCACCTCACACGCGGGAACACCGGGGAGCTGTTTTTT	CASSHLTRGNTGELFF
-	TRBV15	TRBJ2-1	TGTGCCACCAGCGGTCTGACTAGTAGTTTCAATGAGCAGTTCTTC	CATSGLTSSFNEQFF
TRBD2	TRBV7-3	TRBJ2-1	TGTGCCAGCAGCTTCAAACCGGCTAGCGGATACAATGAGCAGTTCTTC	CASSFKPASGYNEQFF
TRBD1	TRBV11-1	TRBJ2-1	TGTGCCAGCAGCCTCGGACAGGGCGGCAATGAGCAGTTCTTC	CASSLGQGGNEQFF
-	TRBV19	TRBJ2-7	TGTGCCATCTCACCAGGGGTCTCCTACGAGCAGTACTTC	CAISPGVSYEQYF